This T cell receptor (beta chain) comes out of a study of shared clonotypes between healthy human individuals. About the study: Those who served as donors were a couple of women and a few men between the ages of 18 and 49.

Germline V lookup: CDR1 SGHDT, CDR2 YYEEEE. This CDR3 is 17 amino acids long. V lost 4 bases to trimming and J lost 1 base; unmatched junction nucleotides: 8. As to this clone: The antigen is not known.

Findings and limits, study-wide: Limitation of the genetic and exposure-history diversity represented came from the few donors.

Authors' analysis steps: ImmunoSEQ junction-only sequences lacked quality scores, so their filtering differed. The protocol was immunoSEQ multiplex PCR, while the TCRdb copy is restricted to in-frame clones and leaves out a portion. The V and J calls and clone size are taken from that table; D and trimming were inferred from the DNA. The table records roughly 2.1 million clones, about 92% of them present only once. Naive CD8 isolation took CD45RO-negative cells positively selected for CCR7 and excluded terminally differentiated effector memory CD45RA+ cells. Only Caucasian adults living in Nashville, Tennessee made up the donor group.

The source is a man aged 18 to 30 in good health. Some clones in this sample may be carry-over from other donors' samples. The sample consisted of naive CD8+ T cells from PBMCs. The chain is built from TRBV5-6 and TRBJ2-6, with 7 bases that match TRBD2. CDR3 region: CASSKKGEGSGANVLTF. DNA of the CDR3: TGTGCCAGCAGCAAGAAAGGGGAGGGTTCTGGGGCCAACGTCCTGACTTTC.